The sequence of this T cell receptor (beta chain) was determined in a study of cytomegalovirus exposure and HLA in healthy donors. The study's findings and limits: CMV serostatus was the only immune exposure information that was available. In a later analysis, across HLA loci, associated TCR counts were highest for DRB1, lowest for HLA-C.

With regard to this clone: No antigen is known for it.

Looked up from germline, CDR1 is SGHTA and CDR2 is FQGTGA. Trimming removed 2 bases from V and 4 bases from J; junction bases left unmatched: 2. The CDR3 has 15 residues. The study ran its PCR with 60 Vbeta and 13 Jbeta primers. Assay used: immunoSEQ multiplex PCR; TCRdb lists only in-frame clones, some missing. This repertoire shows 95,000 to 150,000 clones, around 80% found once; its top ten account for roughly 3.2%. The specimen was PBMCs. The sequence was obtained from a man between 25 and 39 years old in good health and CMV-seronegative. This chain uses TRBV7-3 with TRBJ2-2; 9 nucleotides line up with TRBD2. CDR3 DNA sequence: TGTGCCAGCAGCTTAGCGGGGGGGCTCACCGGGGAGCTGTTTTTT. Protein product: CASSLAGGLTGELFF.